Reported below is one T cell receptor beta chain. This clonotype was detected only a few times. No antigen is known for it. Base qualities are not recorded, but no much larger clone differs from it by a single base. The sample comes from a study of human T cells and chemical hapten exposure (dated by TCRdb to about 2021). Some background on the complete study: For sensitization, 2% DPC in acetone was applied to a 2 cm by 2 cm area of upper inner arm skin. Throughout the roughly 25-week study period, patients were also given weekly therapeutic DPC doses on the scalp. Patch tests used Finn chambers with 0.01% DPC on the upper back, scored after 6 days by International Contact Dermatitis Research Group standards. Most of the patients in the cohort were female, and the cohort covered alopecia areata with under or over 50% scalp involvement, alopecia totalis and alopecia universalis. Libraries were combined into a pool for sequencing, and differences in TCR yield between samples came mainly from small differences in library volumes within the pool. The study tracked peripheral blood TCR repertoire changes in vivo during primary and secondary sensitization to the hapten diphenylcyclopropenone (DPC) in alopecia patients. Blood samples were taken from patients before sensitization (week 0) and at 2, 6 and about 24 weeks after DPC sensitization. Twenty-nine alopecia patients provided blood for TCR sequencing at one to four time points (pre-sensitization, 2, 6 and 24 weeks). The research as a whole found: Compared with pre-sensitization or healthy control sets, expanded TCRs formed significantly more large CDR3 similarity clusters, which is consistent with antigen-driven responses. After repeated subsampling, changes were observed in the strength of the expansion versus patch-test correlation and in the threshold at which the correlation became significant. The number of PT1 expanded TCRs positively correlated with patch test score, significant at thresholds 8, 16 and 32 but not 4. The number of TCRs above 1 in 1000 frequency did not change with DPC sensitization; there was no evidence of global repertoire structure alterations. Because every patient had alopecia, a presumed autoimmune disease, the patients' immune response might differ from that of healthy individuals.

Library preparation employed RACE. Sequencing instrument: NextSeq 500. Library preparation attached unique molecular identifiers to individual cDNA molecules for quantitative, reproducible TCR counting. From each blood RNA sample, both TCR alpha and TCR beta chains were sequenced. On the authors' methods: Samples had a median of about 90,000 TCRs, with a range from about 23,224 to 690,600. V, J and CDR3 annotation of the TCR reads was carried out using the Decombinator software suite. Every sample was subsampled to the same number of TCRs (28,000) for the PS versus PT1 abundance plots. TCRs were defined as expanded if absent before sensitization and observed at least eight times at the 2-week time point. TCRdb passed the public sequencing reads through fastp at Q25 and MiXCR, retaining productive beta sequences. Rows are unified per CDR3 protein, each entry keeping the most common DNA and genes. The V and J calls reflect TCRdb's pipeline rather than the authors' work. The sample table holds around 180,000 distinct CDR3 sequences, of which nearly 30% were seen once. Together, the top ten hold approximately 3% of the sample.

Taken with the paper, the label for time point translates to: pre-sensitization, week 0. The sample's treatment or condition label is to be understood as: therapeutic diphenylcyclopropenone sensitization with weekly scalp DPC. At each patch-test visit, blood was drawn before the patch test was applied. Eligible patients were aged 18 to 70, diagnosed with alopecia, deemed suitable for DPC therapy, and excluded if pregnant. Total RNA was extracted from unfractionated whole blood collected in Tempus Blood RNA tubes. The CDR3 runs 11 residues from the cysteine to the phenylalanine. The read is trimmed to its CDR3 DNA, 33 bases read in frame from base 1. The germline ends are 6 bases apart after V is trimmed by 5 bases and J by 8 bases. CDR1 and CDR2 are drawn from the germline V gene (reference sequence): SEHNR, FQNEAQ.

This specimen was whole blood, taken in connection with sensitization to the hapten diphenylcyclopropenone (DPC). This receptor was identified in a woman in her twenties or thirties with alopecia areata. Some clones in this sample may be carry-over from other donors' samples. This chain joins TRBV7-9 to TRBJ2-2, with the D gene not clear enough to name. The DNA reads TGTGCCAGCAGCCCCGAAGGGGAGCTGTTTTTT. This translates into CASSPEGELFF.